This section outlines one T cell receptor (beta chain) sequence together with its context. This clone was recorded only once. Its antigen has not been determined. No quality values exist for individual bases; no much larger clone is one base distant. The sample is drawn from a study of graft-versus-host responses after intestinal transplantation (TCRdb year 2021). A note on the overall study: Recipients received multivisceral, liver-intestinal, or isolated intestinal transplants. Anti-thymocyte globulin induction was given to all recipients, followed by maintenance tacrolimus and steroids for 2 to 3 years. After intestinal transplantation, graft-versus-host and host-versus-graft alloreactive T cell clones in the graft, circulation and bone marrow were tracked using bulk TCR-beta CDR3 sequencing. To identify alloreactive clones, pre-transplant mixed lymphocyte reaction products were sequenced and then compared with unstimulated pre-transplant donor and recipient T cells. The cohort enrolled some 25 intestinal transplant recipients including one retransplant, and a few patients lacking pretransplant specimens were excluded. A peak of at least 4% donor T cells among recipient peripheral blood mononuclear cells was the definition used for donor T cell macrochimerism. Instead of going to the commercial service, samples from a few later patients were sequenced in-house on an Illumina MiSeq and processed with MiXCR.

On the study overall, not on this receptor specifically: High GvH to HvG T cell clonal ratios were observed in the allografts of patients with donor T cell macrochimerism. Peak levels of circulating GvH clones were associated with declines in HvG clones early after transplant. GvH clones were found in recipient bone marrow, and some of the GvH clones appeared earlier in ileal mucosa or blood, which is consistent with an intestinal mucosal origin. Conclusions were limited by the relatively low number and heterogeneity of intestinal transplant patients.

Libraries were constructed by the immunoSEQ multiplex PCR assay. In most patients, genomic DNA was isolated using the Qiagen DNeasy Blood and Tissue Kit and sent frozen to Adaptive Biotechnologies for TCR sequencing. For most patients, high-throughput TCR-beta CDR3 sequencing of genomic DNA was performed by Adaptive Biotechnologies. In the authors' own workflow: Adaptive's ImmunoSEQ software supplied the TCR sequencing data for around 19 patients, while MiXCR and VDJtools were used to process a few other patients. To correct CD4 versus CD8 sorting errors, sequences present in both subsets at a frequency ratio below 5:1 were removed. CDR3 nucleotide sequences shared between donor and recipient were removed because the origin of such sequences could not be assigned. At least 2-fold expansion over unstimulated cells and a minimum CFSE-low frequency of 0.002% (template counts) or 0.001% (read counts) were required for clones to be classified as alloreactive. A clone was considered mappable if detected in the sequenced pre-transplant spleen, lymph node, or MLR CFSE-low populations of the donor or recipient. Cumulative frequency of alloreactive clones was calculated as a percentage of all sequences weighted by copy number. In its TCRdb copy, this immuneACCESS table keeps in-frame sequences only and misses some clones. Where compared with another copy, unresolved V genes explain less than half of these, and the others have no known cause. The V and J calls and the clone size are those of that table, but D and trimming were determined from the DNA. The sample data list 85,000 to 90,000 clones, and approximately 90% of these were observed just once. The ten largest clones capture under 0.4% of the sample.

V lost 3 bases and J lost 0 bases, and the count of bases not matched to a germline gene is 2. The CDR3 contains 14 residues, cysteine and phenylalanine counted. Left in the record is the CDR3 DNA by itself, 42 bases read in frame from the first base. CDR1 and CDR2 were assigned from the germline V gene (reference sequence) as LNHNV and YYDKDF. What the time point label conveys for this sample: cells obtained before transplantation from donor or recipient. CD3+CD4+ and CD3+CD8+ populations were FACS-sorted from unstimulated pre-transplant donor and recipient cells taken from spleen or lymph nodes. The V gene is TRBV15 and the J gene is TRBJ2-7; TRBD1 matches 7 bases in the middle. The sequence derives from a human donor who was the organ donor for an intestinal transplant. This specimen was unstimulated CD4+ T cells sorted from spleen or lymph node cells, taken before transplant. The nucleotides are TGTGCCACCAGCAGGGACAGGAGCTCCTACGAGCAGTACTTC. Translated, this is CATSRDRSSYEQYF.